A selection of T cell receptor beta chains follows, all from one sample in a study of cytomegalovirus exposure and HLA in healthy donors. Only in-frame clones appear in the TCRdb table, and some are missing; sequencing was by immunoSEQ multiplex PCR. The data contain about 160,000 clones, around 80% of them seen just once; the ten biggest clones take up 2% to 2.5%. Sample: PBMCs. These receptors were obtained from a man aged 35 to 55 in good health and CMV-seronegative. The CDR3 runs from the conserved cysteine through the conserved F or W. D genes are given only for firm matches. Expanded clones are given a class, and other clones once, few, many or no size at all.

>NA|TRBJ2-7|TRBD1|TRBV18
TGTGCCAGCTCACCCGGACAGGGCGGGTCCTACGAGCAGTACTTC
CASSPGQGGSYEQYF
>NA|TRBJ1-1|NA|TRBV28
TGTGCCAACATTGCCCCCCAGGATGGGGCTTTCTTT
CANIAPQDGAFF
>few|TRBJ2-1|NA|TRBV23-1
TGCGCCAGCAGTCAGCCAAAACCGGGACAAGACTACAATGAGCAGTTCTTC
CASSQPKPGQDYNEQFF
>once|TRBJ2-5|NA|TRBV4-1
TGCGCCAGCAGCCAAGAATGCTCCGGAAAGGACACAAAGAACCAAGAGACCCAGTACTTC
CASSQECSGKDTKNQETQYF
>few|TRBJ2-3|TRBD2|TRBV2
TGTGCCAGCAGTGTACTAGCGGGGGGGACAGATACGCAGTATTTT
CASSVLAGGTDTQYF
>NA|TRBJ2-7|TRBD1|TRBV19
TGTGCCAGTAGTATAGGGGCCGGGACAGGCTACGAGCAGTACTTC
CASSIGAGTGYEQYF
>NA|TRBJ2-2|NA|TRBV6-1
TGTGCCAGCAGAGCGACTAGTGCCGGGGAGCTGTTTTTT
CASRATSAGELFF
>few|TRBJ2-1|TRBD2|TRBV4-3
TGCGCCAGCAGCAGGGATGGCGGGAGCTCCTACAATGAGCAGTTCTTC
CASSRDGGSSYNEQFF
>NA|TRBJ1-5|TRBD1|TRBV25-1
TGTGCCAGCAGAGGACAGGGGAATCAGCCCCAGCATTTT
CASRGQGNQPQHF
>few|TRBJ2-1|TRBD1|TRBV7-2
TGTGCCAGCACTCTCCTTCCGGGACAGGGTAATGAGCAGTTCTTC
CASTLLPGQGNEQFF
>NA|TRBJ2-3|TRBD2|TRBV9
TGTGCCAGCAGCAGCCTAGCGGGAGGGCGTCTAGATACGCAGTATTTT
CASSSLAGGRLDTQYF
>NA|TRBJ2-7|NA|TRBV30
TGTGCCTGGAGTGGCGGATTCTACGAGCAGTACTTC
CAWSGGFYEQYF
>NA|TRBJ2-1|TRBD2|TRBV5-1
TGCGCCAGCACCCCTACTAGCGGGAGCTACAATGAGCAGTTCTTC
CASTPTSGSYNEQFF
>NA|TRBJ1-2|NA|TRBV4-1
TGCGCCAGCAGCCAAGGTGAACAGCGGAACTATGGCTACACCTTC
CASSQGEQRNYGYTF
>once|TRBJ2-2|TRBD2|TRBV27
TGTGCCAGCAATCCAATAATCGGCGGGAGGTACAAGCCGAACACCGGGGAGCTGTTTTTT
CASNPIIGGRYKPNTGELFF
>NA|TRBJ2-7|NA|TRBV5-6
TGTGCCAGCAGCTTGGGCCAGGGTTTTGGCGAGCAGTACTTC
CASSLGQGFGEQYF
>few|TRBJ1-1|TRBD1|TRBV7-8
TGTGCCAGCAGCCCCCTCCAGGGGGGCACTGAAGCTTTCTTT
CASSPLQGGTEAFF
>NA|TRBJ2-7|NA|TRBV10-3
TGTGCCATCAAGGGCCTCGCGGACACCCCCTACGAGCAGTACTTC
CAIKGLADTPYEQYF
>NA|TRBJ1-1|NA|TRBV25-1
TGTGCCAGCAGTGAACCGGAGGACACTGAAGCTTTCTTT
CASSEPEDTEAFF
>NA|TRBJ1-2|TRBD1|TRBV6-6
TGTGCCAGCAGTTCCGTCCCGGGACAGGGAGACTATGGCTACACCTTC
CASSSVPGQGDYGYTF
>NA|TRBJ2-2|TRBD2|TRBV28
TGTGCCAGCAGCCTTAGCGGGAGGATCACCGGGGAGCTGTTTTTT
CASSLSGRITGELFF
>NA|TRBJ2-3|NA|TRBV28
TGTGCCAGCCTTGGACAGAAAGGGGGTTCTAGCACAGATACGCAGTATTTT
CASLGQKGGSSTDTQYF
>many|TRBJ1-4|NA|TRBV6-5
TGTGCCAGCAAGCCCGAATCTTCAACTAATGAAAAACTGTTTTTT
CASKPESSTNEKLFF
>NA|TRBJ2-2|TRBD2|TRBV9
TGTGCCAGCAGCCGAAGCGGGAGGGCCGACACCGGGGAGCTGTTTTTT
CASSRSGRADTGELFF
>NA|TRBJ1-1|NA|TRBV27
TGTGCCAGCAGTGTCCAAGGAGGCGACTGGGCTTTCTTT
CASSVQGGDWAFF
>NA|TRBJ1-1|NA|TRBV5-6
TGTGCCAGCAGCCGACTTCCCCTTCGGGGGGGCACTGAAGCTTTCTTT
CASSRLPLRGGTEAFF
>NA|TRBJ2-1|NA|TRBV7-7
TGTGCTAGCAGTCCAAGCGGACCTTACAATGAGCAGTTCTTC
CASSPSGPYNEQFF
>NA|TRBJ2-1|TRBD2|TRBV5-1
TGCGCCAGCAGCTTGGCCACTAGCGCGGGAGATGGGCCCGTATCGCGAAGTTCCTACAATGAGCAGTTCTTC
CASSLATSAGDGPVSRSSYNEQFF
>NA|TRBJ2-1|NA|TRBV7-9
TGTGCCAGCAGCCCTCCGGGCTCCCCCGGGGATGAGCAGTTCTTC
CASSPPGSPGDEQFF
>NA|TRBJ2-7|NA|TRBV19
TGTGCCAGTAGCCCCGCGAGGGAGCCCTACGAGCAGTACTTC
CASSPAREPYEQYF
>NA|TRBJ2-7|NA|TRBV5-1
TGCGCCAGCAGCTTGGTTGGGCAGTCCTACGAGCAGTACTTC
CASSLVGQSYEQYF
>NA|TRBJ1-1|TRBD1|TRBV29-1
TGCAGCGTTGAAGATACAAACAGGGGGCGATTCTTT
CSVEDTNRGRFF
>NA|TRBJ2-1|TRBD1|TRBV19
TGTGCCAGTGGGACAGGGTGGGTCCGCTCCTACAATGAGCAGTTCTTC
CASGTGWVRSYNEQFF